This T cell receptor beta chain was sequenced during a study of cytomegalovirus exposure and HLA in healthy donors. At the level of the study: Earlier, some 200 million T cells were analyzed, and 117 million unique TCR beta sequences were found among them.

The germline gives CDR1 MNHEY, CDR2 SMNVEV (reference sequence). V trimming: 6 bases; J trimming: 6 bases; junction bases outside the gene matches: 12. The CDR3 is 16 residues long. Study results and caveats: Sequencing likely produced, as an artifact, a cluster of highly shared sequence variants. Sequences of the TCR beta chain were said to predict the HLA-A and HLA-B alleles of most subjects accurately. Within an earlier analysis, most TCR beta V segments proved productive either about 87% or about 30% of the time.

Concerning this clone: Its target is not known.

PCR was performed using 60 Vbeta and 13 Jbeta primers. Clones were sequenced by immunoSEQ multiplex PCR, and TCRdb holds only the in-frame ones, with some missing. This table has some 87,000 clones, roughly 80% appearing once. The clonotype originates from a woman aged 40-49 years in good health and CMV-seropositive. Input material: PBMCs. The rearrangement links TRBV27 to TRBJ2-1; 9 bases fit TRBD2. CDR3 sequence reads: CASSPVAGVVINEQFF. In nucleotides, the CDR3 is TGTGCCAGCAGCCCAGTAGCGGGAGTCGTAATCAATGAGCAGTTCTTC.